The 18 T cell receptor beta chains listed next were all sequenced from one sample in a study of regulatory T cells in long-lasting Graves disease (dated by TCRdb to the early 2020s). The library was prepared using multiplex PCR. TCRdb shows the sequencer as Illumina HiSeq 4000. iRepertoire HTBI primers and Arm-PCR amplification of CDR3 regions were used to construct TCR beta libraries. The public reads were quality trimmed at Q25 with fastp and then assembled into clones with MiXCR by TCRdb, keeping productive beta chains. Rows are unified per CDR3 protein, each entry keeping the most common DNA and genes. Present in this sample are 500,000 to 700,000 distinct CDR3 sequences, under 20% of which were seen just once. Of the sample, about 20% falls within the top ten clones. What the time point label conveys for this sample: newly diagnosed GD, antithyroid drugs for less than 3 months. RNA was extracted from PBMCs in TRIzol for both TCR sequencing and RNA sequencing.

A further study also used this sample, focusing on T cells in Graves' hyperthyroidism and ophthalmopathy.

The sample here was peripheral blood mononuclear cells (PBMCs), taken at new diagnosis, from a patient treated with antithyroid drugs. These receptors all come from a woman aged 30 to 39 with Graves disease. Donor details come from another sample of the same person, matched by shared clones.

CDR3 sequence (DNA): TGTGCCAGCAGTCCCTCAGAGAATTACGAGCAGTACTTC. It codes for CASSPSENYEQYF. The chain is built from TRBV28 and TRBJ2-7; D remains ambiguous. CDR3 length: 13 amino acids. V lost 5 bases, J lost 4 bases, and 12 bases lay in between. CDR1 is MDHEN, CDR2 SYDVKM, per germline.

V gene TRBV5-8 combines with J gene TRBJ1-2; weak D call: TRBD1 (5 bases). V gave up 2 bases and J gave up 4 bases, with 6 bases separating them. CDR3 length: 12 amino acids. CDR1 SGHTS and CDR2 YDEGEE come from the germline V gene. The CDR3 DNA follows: TGTGCCAGCAGCTTACAGGCCTATGGCTACACCTTC. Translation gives CASSLQAYGYTF.

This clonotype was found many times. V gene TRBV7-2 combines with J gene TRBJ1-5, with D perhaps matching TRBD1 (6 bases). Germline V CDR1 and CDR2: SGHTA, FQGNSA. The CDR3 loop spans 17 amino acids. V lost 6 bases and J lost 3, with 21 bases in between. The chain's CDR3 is CASSIFWGAGYNQPQHF. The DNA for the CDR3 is TGTGCCAGCAGTATCTTCTGGGGGGCAGGCTACAATCAGCCCCAGCATTTT. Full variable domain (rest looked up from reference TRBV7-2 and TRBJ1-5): GAGVSQSPSNKVTEKGKDVELRCDPISGHTALYWYRQSLGQGLEFLIYFQGNSAPDKSGLPSDRFSAERTGGSVSTLTIQRTQQEDSAVYLCASSIFWGAGYNQPQHFGDGTRLSIL.

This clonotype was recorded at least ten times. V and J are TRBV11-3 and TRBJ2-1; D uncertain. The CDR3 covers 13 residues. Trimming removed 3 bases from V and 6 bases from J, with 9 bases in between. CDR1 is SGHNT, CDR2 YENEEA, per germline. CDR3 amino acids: CASSFFPFNEQFF. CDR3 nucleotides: TGTGCCAGCAGCTTCTTCCCCTTCAATGAGCAGTTCTTC.

The chain's CDR3 is CASSFLEPGGAFF. CDR3 nucleotide sequence: TGTGCCAGCAGCTTTTTGGAGCCAGGGGGAGCTTTCTTT. J is TRBJ1-1 and V is TRBV5-5, with 7 bases fitting TRBD1. CDR3 length: 13 residues. With 2 bases clipped from V and 10 bases from J, the junction kept 8 bases outside the gene matches. Germline V gene data show CDR1 as SGHKS and CDR2 as YYEKEE (reference sequence).

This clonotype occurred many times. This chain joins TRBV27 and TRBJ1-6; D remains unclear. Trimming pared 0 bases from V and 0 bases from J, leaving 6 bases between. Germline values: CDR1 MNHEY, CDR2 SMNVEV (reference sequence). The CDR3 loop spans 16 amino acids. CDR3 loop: CASSLSEGSYNSPLHF. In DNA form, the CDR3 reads TGTGCCAGCAGTTTATCGGAAGGCTCCTATAATTCACCCCTCCACTTT.

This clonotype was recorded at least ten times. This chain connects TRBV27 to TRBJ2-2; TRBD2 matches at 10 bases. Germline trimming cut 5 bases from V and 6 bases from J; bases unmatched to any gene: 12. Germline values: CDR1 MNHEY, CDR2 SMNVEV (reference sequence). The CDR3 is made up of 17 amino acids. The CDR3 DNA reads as TGTGCCAGCAGTCCAACGACTCTAGCGGGAGCCCCCGGGGAGCTGTTTTTT. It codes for CASSPTTLAGAPGELFF.

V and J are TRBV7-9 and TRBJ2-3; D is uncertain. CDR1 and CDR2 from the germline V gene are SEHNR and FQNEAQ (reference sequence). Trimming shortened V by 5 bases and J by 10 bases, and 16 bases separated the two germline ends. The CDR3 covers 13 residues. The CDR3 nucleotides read TGTGCCAGCAGCCACCCGGACGATTATGCGCAGTATTTT. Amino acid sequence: CASSHPDDYAQYF.

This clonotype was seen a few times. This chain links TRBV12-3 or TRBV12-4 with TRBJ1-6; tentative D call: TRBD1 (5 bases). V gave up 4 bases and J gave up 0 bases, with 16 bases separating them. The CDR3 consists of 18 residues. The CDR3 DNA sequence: TGTGCCAGCAGTTGGGGGAACAGGAGGAGCTCCTATAATTCACCCCTCCACTTT. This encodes CASSWGNRRSSYNSPLHF.

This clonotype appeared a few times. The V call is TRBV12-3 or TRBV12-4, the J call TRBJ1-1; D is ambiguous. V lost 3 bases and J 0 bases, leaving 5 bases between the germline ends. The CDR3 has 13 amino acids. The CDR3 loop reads CASSFLLNTEAFF. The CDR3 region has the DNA TGTGCCAGCAGTTTTCTCCTGAACACTGAAGCTTTCTTT.

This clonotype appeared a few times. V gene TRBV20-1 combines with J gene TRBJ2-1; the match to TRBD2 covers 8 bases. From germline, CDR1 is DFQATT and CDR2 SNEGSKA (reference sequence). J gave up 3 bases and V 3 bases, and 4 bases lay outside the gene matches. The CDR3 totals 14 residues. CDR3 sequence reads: CSASKSGGYNEQFF. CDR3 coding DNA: TGCAGTGCTAGTAAGAGCGGGGGCTACAATGAGCAGTTCTTC.

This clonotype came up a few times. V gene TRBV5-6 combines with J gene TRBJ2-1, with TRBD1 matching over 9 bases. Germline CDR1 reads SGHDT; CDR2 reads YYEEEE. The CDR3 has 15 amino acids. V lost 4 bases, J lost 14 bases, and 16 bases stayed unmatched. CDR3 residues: CASSLPGTGSPGEFF. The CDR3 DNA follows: TGTGCCAGCAGCCTTCCCGGGACAGGGTCGCCTGGGGAGTTCTTC.

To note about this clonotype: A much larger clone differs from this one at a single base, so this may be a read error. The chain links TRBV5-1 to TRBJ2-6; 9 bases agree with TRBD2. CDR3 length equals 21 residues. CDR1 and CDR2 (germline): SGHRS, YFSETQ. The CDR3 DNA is TGCGCCGGCAGCCCAAGATCAATAGCGGGAGCGGGGTTCTCTGGGGCCAACGTCCTGACTTTC. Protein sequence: CAGSPRSIAGAGFSGANVLTF.

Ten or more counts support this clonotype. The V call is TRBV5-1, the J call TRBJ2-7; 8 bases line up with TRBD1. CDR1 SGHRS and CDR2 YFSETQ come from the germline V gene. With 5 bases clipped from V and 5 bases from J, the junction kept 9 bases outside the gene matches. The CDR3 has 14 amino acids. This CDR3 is CASRRQGFLDEQYF. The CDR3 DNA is TGCGCCAGCAGAAGACAGGGGTTTCTCGACGAGCAGTACTTC.

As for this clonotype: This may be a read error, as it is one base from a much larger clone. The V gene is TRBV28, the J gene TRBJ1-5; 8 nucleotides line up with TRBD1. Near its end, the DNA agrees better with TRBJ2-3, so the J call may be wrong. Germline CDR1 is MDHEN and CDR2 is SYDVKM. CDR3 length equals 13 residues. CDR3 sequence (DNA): TGTGCCATCGACAGGGGTTTCAATCAGCCCCAGTATTTT. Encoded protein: CAIDRGFNQPQYF.

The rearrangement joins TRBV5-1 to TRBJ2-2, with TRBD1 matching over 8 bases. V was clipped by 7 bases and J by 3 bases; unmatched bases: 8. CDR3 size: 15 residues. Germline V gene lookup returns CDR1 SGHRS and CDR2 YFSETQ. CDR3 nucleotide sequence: TGCGCCAGCCTCCCTGGACAGGGCTACACCGGGGAGCTGTTTTTT. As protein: CASLPGQGYTGELFF.

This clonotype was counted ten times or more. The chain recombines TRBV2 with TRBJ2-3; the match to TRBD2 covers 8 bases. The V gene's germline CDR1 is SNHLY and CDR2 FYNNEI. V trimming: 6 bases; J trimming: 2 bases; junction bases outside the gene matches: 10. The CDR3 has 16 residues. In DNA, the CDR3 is TGTGCCAGCAGCGAGCCGGGGGGGGGTTTCACAGATACGCAGTATTTT. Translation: CASSEPGGGFTDTQYF.

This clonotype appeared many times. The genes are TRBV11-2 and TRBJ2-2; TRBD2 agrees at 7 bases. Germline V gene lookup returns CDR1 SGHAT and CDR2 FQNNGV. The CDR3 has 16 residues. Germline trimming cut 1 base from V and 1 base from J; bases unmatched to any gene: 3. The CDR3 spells CASSLVSGLNTGELFF. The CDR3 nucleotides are TGTGCCAGCAGCTTAGTTAGCGGGCTGAACACCGGGGAGCTGTTTTTT. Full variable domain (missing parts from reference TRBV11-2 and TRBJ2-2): EAGVAQSPRYKIIEKRQSVAFWCNPISGHATLYWYQQILGQGPKLLIQFQNNGVVDDSQLPKDRFSAERLKGVDSTLKIQPAKLEDSAVYLCASSLVSGLNTGELFFGEGSRLTVL.